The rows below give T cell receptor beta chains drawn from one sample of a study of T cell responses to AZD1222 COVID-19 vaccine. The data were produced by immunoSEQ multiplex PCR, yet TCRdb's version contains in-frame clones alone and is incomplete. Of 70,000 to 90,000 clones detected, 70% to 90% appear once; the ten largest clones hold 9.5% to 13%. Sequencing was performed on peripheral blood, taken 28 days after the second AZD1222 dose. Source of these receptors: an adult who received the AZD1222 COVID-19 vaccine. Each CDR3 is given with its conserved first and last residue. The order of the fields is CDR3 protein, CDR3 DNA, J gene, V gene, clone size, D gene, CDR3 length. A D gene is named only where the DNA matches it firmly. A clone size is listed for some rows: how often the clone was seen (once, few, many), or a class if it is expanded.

CASRASGSSTDTQYF | TGTGCCAGCAGAGCTAGCGGGTCTAGCACAGATACGCAGTATTTT | TRBJ2-3 | TRBV7-8 | few | TRBD2 | 15
CASSLGGTVNTEAFF | TGCGCCAGCAGCTTGGGTGGGACAGTGAACACTGAAGCTTTCTTT | TRBJ1-1 | TRBV5-1 | - | TRBD1 | 15
CASSLLNGGQNEQFF | TGTGCCAGCAGCTTACTTAACGGGGGGCAGAATGAGCAGTTCTTC | TRBJ2-1 | TRBV11-2 | - | - | 15
CASIGRVDTEAFF | TGTGCCAGCATTGGCAGGGTAGACACTGAAGCTTTCTTT | TRBJ1-1 | TRBV5-4 | - | - | 13
CSARAGGTEDYYEQYF | TGCAGTGCTCGTGCCGGCGGGACAGAGGATTACTACGAGCAGTACTTC | TRBJ2-7 | TRBV20-1 | - | - | 16
CASTRSGGSYEQYF | TGTGCCAGCACCCGAAGTGGCGGTTCCTACGAGCAGTACTTC | TRBJ2-7 | TRBV3-1/TRBV3-2 | few | - | 14
CASSLDLGRRTDTQYF | TGTGCCAGCAGCTTAGACCTCGGTAGGAGGACAGATACGCAGTATTTT | TRBJ2-3 | TRBV7-9 | medium-sized | - | 16
CASSATSGGRMNTEAFF | TGTGCCAGTAGTGCAACGTCAGGGGGAAGGATGAACACTGAAGCTTTCTTT | TRBJ1-1 | TRBV19 | few | TRBD1 | 17
CASSRLNTEAFF | TGTGCCAGCAGCCGGTTGAACACTGAAGCTTTCTTT | TRBJ1-1 | TRBV6-2/TRBV6-3 | - | - | 12
CASSFEGRANYGYTF | TGCGCCAGCAGCTTTGAAGGGAGGGCTAACTATGGCTACACCTTC | TRBJ1-2 | TRBV5-1 | once | - | 15
CSVFTGGWEKLFF | TGCAGCGTTTTTACAGGGGGCTGGGAAAAACTGTTTTTT | TRBJ1-4 | TRBV29-1 | - | TRBD1 | 13
CASSMGLAGGTGRHNEQFF | TGTGCCAGTAGTATGGGACTAGCGGGAGGGACAGGTAGACACAATGAGCAGTTCTTC | TRBJ2-1 | TRBV19 | - | TRBD2 | 19
CASSPKRDRFHEQYF | TGTGCCAGCAGTCCCAAGCGGGACAGGTTCCACGAGCAGTACTTC | TRBJ2-7 | TRBV11-1 | - | - | 15
CASSPSPSRETQYF | TGTGCCAGCAGCCCCAGCCCGAGCAGGGAGACCCAGTACTTC | TRBJ2-5 | TRBV11-3 | - | - | 14
CASSRDRGEKLFF | TGTGCCAGCAGCCGGGACAGGGGTGAAAAACTGTTTTTT | TRBJ1-4 | TRBV14 | - | TRBD1 | 13
CASSFRLREDLNTGELFF | TGTGCCAGCAGCTTTAGGTTGCGGGAGGATCTGAACACCGGGGAGCTGTTTTTT | TRBJ2-2 | TRBV11-2 | once | TRBD2 | 18
CASSSDRGQGYTF | TGTGCCAGCAGTTCAGACAGGGGGCAAGGCTACACCTTC | TRBJ1-2 | TRBV27 | - | TRBD1 | 13
CASSQAGTNEKLFF | TGTGCCAGCAGCCAAGCCGGGACTAATGAAAAACTGTTTTTT | TRBJ1-4 | TRBV3-1/TRBV3-2 | - | - | 14
CASSRDAAGQPQHF | TGTGCCAGCAGCCGGGACGCGGCGGGGCAGCCCCAGCATTTT | TRBJ1-5 | TRBV5-6 | - | - | 14
CASSVDFGWSNEQFF | TGTGCCAGCAGCGTAGATTTCGGGTGGAGCAATGAGCAGTTCTTC | TRBJ2-1 | TRBV9 | - | - | 15
CASSPTLGQHNQPQHF | TGTGCCAGCAGCCCTACGCTGGGACAGCACAATCAGCCCCAGCATTTT | TRBJ1-5 | TRBV28 | - | TRBD1 | 16
CASSRDRQETQYF | TGTGCCAGCTCACGAGACAGACAAGAGACCCAGTACTTC | TRBJ2-5 | TRBV18 | once | - | 13
CASSTSGSPNEQFF | TGTGCCAGCAGCACTTCCGGGTCTCCCAATGAGCAGTTCTTC | TRBJ2-1 | TRBV5-5 | - | - | 14
CASSPGDTEAFF | TGTGCCAGCTCGCCTGGGGACACTGAAGCTTTCTTT | TRBJ1-1 | TRBV18 | once | - | 12
CASSTTWDSNQPQHF | TGTGCCAGTAGTACAACCTGGGACAGTAATCAGCCCCAGCATTTT | TRBJ1-5 | TRBV19 | - | TRBD1 | 15
CAISEVVGSLYGYTF | TGTGCCATCAGTGAGGTGGTGGGATCCCTCTATGGCTACACCTTC | TRBJ1-2 | TRBV10-3 | - | - | 15
CAISESTRKAATYEQYF | TGTGCCATCAGTGAGTCGACTCGTAAGGCAGCGACCTACGAGCAGTACTTC | TRBJ2-7 | TRBV10-3 | - | - | 17
CASSRDRANYGYTF | TGTGCCAGTAGTCGGGACAGAGCTAACTATGGCTACACCTTC | TRBJ1-2 | TRBV19 | - | TRBD1 | 14